Here is one T cell receptor beta chain with its context. One end of the junction does not line up with germline, which may come from a read error. This entry belongs to a study of T cell changes during pregnancy in multiple sclerosis. Generated by immunoSEQ multiplex PCR, the TCRdb table keeps only in-frame clones and is missing some. The sample includes about 84,000 clones, about 94% of them seen just once. Looked up from germline, CDR1 is SSHAT and CDR2 is FNYEAQ (reference sequence). The CDR3 loop spans 16 amino acids. The rearrangement uses TRBV7-7 and TRBJ2-2; 9 nucleotides align to TRBD1. The origin of this receptor is a female donor with multiple sclerosis, enrolled in a pregnancy study. This material consisted of peripheral blood, taken in the third trimester of pregnancy. The DNA of the CDR3 is TGTGCTAGCAGCCCTGACAGGGGGGTGTACACCGGGGAGCTGTTTTTT. Translation gives CASSPDRGVYTGELFF. Supplemented by reference TRBV7-7 and TRBJ2-2, the full variable domain reads GAGVSQSPRYKVTKRGQDVTLRCDPISSHATLYWYQQALGQGPEFLTYFNYEAQPDKSGLPSDRFSAERPEGSISTLTIQRTEQRDSAMYRCASSPDRGVYTGELFFGEGSRLTVL.